This TCR beta chain was recovered during a study of T-cell memory formation after mild COVID-19. Broader study findings: Clones that contracted from day 15 to 85 were balanced CD4/CD8, while later expanders leaned CD4+. Contracting CD4+ clones lay largely in CM and EM, with CD8+ ones residing in EMRA. Specificity for SARS-CoV-2 was not confirmed among the second-wave clones peaking on day 37.

V lost 0 bases and J lost 7, with 21 bases in between. The germline CDR1 and CDR2 sequences are SQVTM and ANQGSEA. The CDR3 extends over 16 amino acids. One entry per CDR3 protein, called by TCRdb with MiXCR from the 5' RACE reads. Among roughly 110,000 distinct CDR3 sequences, 15% to 20% were seen once, and the ten largest hold over 25%. Only a few counts were recorded for this clonotype. The antigen is unknown. The chain links TRBV29-1 to TRBJ1-2, with no clear D. This TCR came from an adult woman who had mild COVID-19 (a few samples of this study predate the infection). Cell type and time point are not known. Input material: PBMCs or a T cell subset sorted from them (not recorded which). CDR3 loop: CSVEDLGYPKILGYTF. In nucleotides, the CDR3 is TGCAGCGTTGAAGATCTTGGGTACCCGAAGATACTTGGCTACACCTTC.